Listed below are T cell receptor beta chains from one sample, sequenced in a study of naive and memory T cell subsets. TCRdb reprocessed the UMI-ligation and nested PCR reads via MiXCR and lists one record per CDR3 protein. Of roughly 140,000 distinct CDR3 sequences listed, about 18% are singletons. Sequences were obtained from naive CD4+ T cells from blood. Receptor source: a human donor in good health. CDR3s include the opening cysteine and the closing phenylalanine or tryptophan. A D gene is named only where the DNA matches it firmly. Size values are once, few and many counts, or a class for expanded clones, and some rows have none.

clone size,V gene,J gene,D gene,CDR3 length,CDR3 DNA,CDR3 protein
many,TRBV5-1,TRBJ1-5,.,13,TGCGCCAGCAGCTTGGACAGGGATCAGCCCCAGCATTTT,CASSLDRDQPQHF
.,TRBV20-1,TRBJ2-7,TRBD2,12,TGCAGTGCTAGTAGCGGGAAGGACGAGCAGTACTTC,CSASSGKDEQYF
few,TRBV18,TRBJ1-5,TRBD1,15,TGTGCCAGCTCACCGGCCGGGACAGGGAATCAGCCCCAGCATTTT,CASSPAGTGNQPQHF
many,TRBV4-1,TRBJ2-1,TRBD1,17,TGCGCCAGCAGCCAGTTACAGGGGGCGAGCTCCTACAATGAGCAGTTCTTC,CASSQLQGASSYNEQFF
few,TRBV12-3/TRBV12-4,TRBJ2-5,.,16,TGTGCCAGCAGTTTAGGGGGTAAGGGATTCCAAGAGACCCAGTACTTC,CASSLGGKGFQETQYF
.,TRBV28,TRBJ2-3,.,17,TGTGCCAGCAGTTTTTACCTACAGGGGAGGAGCACAGATACGCAGTATTTT,CASSFYLQGRSTDTQYF
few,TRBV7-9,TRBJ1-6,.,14,TGTGCCAGCAGCCTAGGACAGAATAATTCACCCCTCCACTTT,CASSLGQNNSPLHF
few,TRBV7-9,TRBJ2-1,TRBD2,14,TGTGCCAGCAGCTTCAGCGGGAGGGCCAATGAGCAGTTCTTC,CASSFSGRANEQFF
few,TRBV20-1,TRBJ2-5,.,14,TGCAGTGCTAGAGATCCGAGGCCCCAAGAGACCCAGTACTTC,CSARDPRPQETQYF
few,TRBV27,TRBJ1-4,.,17,TGTGCCAGCAGTTTAGGTACAGGGCGAGGGGCTAATGAAAAACTGTTTTTT,CASSLGTGRGANEKLFF
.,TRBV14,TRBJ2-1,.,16,TGTGCCAGCAGCCAATCCCTCGGGACTTTAAACAATGAGCAGTTCTTC,CASSQSLGTLNNEQFF
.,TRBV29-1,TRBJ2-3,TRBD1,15,TGCAGCGACCTTGACAGGGGGTTTAAAGCAGATACGCAGTATTTT,CSDLDRGFKADTQYF
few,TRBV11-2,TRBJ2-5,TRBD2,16,TGTGCCAGCAGCTCGGGACTAGCGGGACGGCAAGAGACCCAGTACTTC,CASSSGLAGRQETQYF
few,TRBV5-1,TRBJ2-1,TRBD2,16,TGCGCCAGCAGCTTGGGGGCGGCTAGCGGGAGCGATGAGCAGTTCTTC,CASSLGAASGSDEQFF
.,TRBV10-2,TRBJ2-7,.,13,TGCGCCAGCAGTGGTACAGTGATCCGCGAGCAGTACTTC,CASSGTVIREQYF
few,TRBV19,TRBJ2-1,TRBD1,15,TGTGCCAGCCAATCGACAGGGAGTAGCTACAATGAGCAGTTCTTC,CASQSTGSSYNEQFF
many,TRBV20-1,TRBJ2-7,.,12,TGCAGTGCTAGGGAGGGCCCCTACGAGCAGTACTTC,CSAREGPYEQYF
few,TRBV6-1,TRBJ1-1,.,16,TGTGCCAGCAGCCCTAGGGGTGGGCCGCTGAACACTGAAGCTTTCTTT,CASSPRGGPLNTEAFF
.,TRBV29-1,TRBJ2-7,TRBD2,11,TGCAGCGTTCACGGGACTAGCGAGCAGTACTTC,CSVHGTSEQYF
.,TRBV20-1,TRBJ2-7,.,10,TGCAGTGCCGGCCCGTACGAGCAGTACTTC,CSAGPYEQYF
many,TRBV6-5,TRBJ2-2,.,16,TGTGCCAGCAACTCCCTCGGGGCAGCGAACACCGGGGAGCTGTTTTTT,CASNSLGAANTGELFF
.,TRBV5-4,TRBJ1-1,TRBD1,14,TGTGCCAGCAGCTTTCGACAGGGGGGTGCTGAAGCTTTCTTT,CASSFRQGGAEAFF
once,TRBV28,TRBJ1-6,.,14,TGTGCCAGCAGTGAAAACAGAATTTCCTCACCCCTCCACTTT,CASSENRISSPLHF
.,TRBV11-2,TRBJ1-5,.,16,TGTGCCAGCAGCTCCTGGACAGACTCTAGCACAGATACGCAGCATTTT,CASSSWTDSSTDTQHF
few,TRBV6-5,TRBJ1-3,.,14,TGTGCCAGCAGAACAACTATCTCTGGAAACACCATATATTTT,CASRTTISGNTIYF
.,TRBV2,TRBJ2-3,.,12,TGTGCCAGCAGTGAGATCCCGGATACGCAGTATTTT,CASSEIPDTQYF